The T cell receptor (beta chain) under discussion was sequenced for a study of blood T cell repertoires in COVID-19. Study-wide background: Samples representing acute and convalescent COVID-19 were sourced from the United States, Italy and Spain.

Clones were read by immunoSEQ multiplex PCR, and TCRdb kept only the in-frame ones, dropping some. The table lists about 200,000 clones, 85% to 90% of them singletons. Per germline, CDR1 SGHNT and CDR2 YYREEE (reference sequence). V lost 4 bases and J lost 10, with 14 bases in between. The CDR3 spans 12 residues. This sequence joins TRBV5-4 and TRBJ2-5, with a weak D call TRBD2 (5 bases). The TCR comes from a woman aged 70-85 years with acute or convalescent COVID-19. The source material was peripheral blood. The CDR3 spells CASSPGFGVQYF. In DNA, the CDR3 is TGTGCCAGCAGCCCAGGTTTCGGGGTCCAGTACTTC.